This T cell receptor (beta chain) was sequenced for a study of cytomegalovirus exposure and HLA in healthy donors. The PCR used 60 Vbeta and 13 Jbeta primers. The repertoire was sequenced with immunoSEQ multiplex PCR; TCRdb's copy has only in-frame clones and lacks some. The sample lists 150,000 to 200,000 clones; around three quarters were seen once. The V gene's germline CDR1 is DFQATT and CDR2 SNEGSKA (reference sequence). V was cut by 6 bases and J by 11 bases, with 15 bases left in between. CDR3 length equals 11 residues. For this clone: Its antigen is still unknown.

Study results and limitations: Analysis performed later showed TCR beta chains linked to HLA being more clonally expanded than equally common others. There were under 200 TCR beta chains listed as cytomegalovirus-associated.

This clonotype originated in a woman in her thirties or forties in good health and CMV-seronegative. The chain employs TRBV20-1 and TRBJ2-3; no definite D call. The sample comprised PBMCs. The DNA of the CDR3 is TGCAGTGCACCTACACAGTATGGGCAGTATTTT. Its protein product is CSAPTQYGQYF.